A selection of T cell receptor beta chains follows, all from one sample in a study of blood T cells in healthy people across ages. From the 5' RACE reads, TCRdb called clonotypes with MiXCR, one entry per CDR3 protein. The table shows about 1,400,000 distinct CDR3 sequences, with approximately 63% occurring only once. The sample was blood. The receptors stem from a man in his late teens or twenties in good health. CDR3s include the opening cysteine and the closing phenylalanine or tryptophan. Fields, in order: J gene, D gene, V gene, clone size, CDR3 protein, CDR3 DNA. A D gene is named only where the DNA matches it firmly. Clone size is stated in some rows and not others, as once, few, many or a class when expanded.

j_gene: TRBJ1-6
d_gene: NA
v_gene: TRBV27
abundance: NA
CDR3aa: CASRPYGSPLHF
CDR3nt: TGTGCCAGCAGGCCGTATGGGTCACCCCTCCACTTT

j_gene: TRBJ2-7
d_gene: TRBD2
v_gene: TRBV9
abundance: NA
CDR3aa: CASSVEAGGPYEQYF
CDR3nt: TGTGCCAGCAGCGTAGAAGCGGGAGGTCCCTACGAGCAGTACTTC

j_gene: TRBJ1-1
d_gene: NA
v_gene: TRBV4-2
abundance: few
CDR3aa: CASSLQVGMNTEAFF
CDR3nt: TGTGCCAGCAGCCTACAAGTTGGGATGAACACTGAAGCTTTCTTT

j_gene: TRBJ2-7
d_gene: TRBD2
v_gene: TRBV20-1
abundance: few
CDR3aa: CSAREPGLADYEQYF
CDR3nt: TGCAGTGCTAGAGAACCGGGACTAGCGGACTACGAGCAGTACTTC

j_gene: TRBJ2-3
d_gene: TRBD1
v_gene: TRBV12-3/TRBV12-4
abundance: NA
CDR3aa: CASSPGPGQGVRNTQYF
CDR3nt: TGTGCCAGCAGTCCCGGGCCGGGACAGGGAGTTAGGAATACGCAGTATTTT

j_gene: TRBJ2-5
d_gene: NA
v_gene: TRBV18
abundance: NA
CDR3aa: CASSQFRGQETQYF
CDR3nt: TGTGCCAGCTCCCAGTTTAGAGGCCAAGAGACCCAGTACTTC

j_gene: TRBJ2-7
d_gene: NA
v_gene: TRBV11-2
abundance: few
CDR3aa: CASSASVYEQYF
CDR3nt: TGTGCCAGCAGCGCTAGCGTCTACGAGCAGTACTTC

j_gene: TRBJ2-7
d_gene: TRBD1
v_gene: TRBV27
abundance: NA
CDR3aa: CASSRTDRGHEQYF
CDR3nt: TGTGCCAGCAGCAGGACCGACAGGGGCCACGAGCAGTACTTC

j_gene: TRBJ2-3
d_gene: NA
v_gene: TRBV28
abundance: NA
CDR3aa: CEELEDTDTQYF
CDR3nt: TGTGAGGAGTTAGAGGACACAGATACGCAGTATTTT

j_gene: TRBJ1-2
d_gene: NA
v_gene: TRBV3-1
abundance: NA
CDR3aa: CASSHGGAFIYGYTF
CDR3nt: TGTGCCAGCAGCCACGGGGGCGCCTTTATCTATGGCTACACCTTC

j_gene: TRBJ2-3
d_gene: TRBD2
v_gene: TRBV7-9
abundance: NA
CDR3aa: CASSSTERGLDTQYF
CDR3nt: TGTGCCAGCAGCTCTACGGAGCGGGGGCTAGATACGCAGTATTTT

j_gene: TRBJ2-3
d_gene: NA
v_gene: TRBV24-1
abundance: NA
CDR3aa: CATSETFGTDTQYF
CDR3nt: TGTGCCACCAGTGAAACTTTCGGCACAGATACGCAGTATTTT

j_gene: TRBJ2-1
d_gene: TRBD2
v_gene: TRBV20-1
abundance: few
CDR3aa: CSAFRLAGGDEQFF
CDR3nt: TGCAGTGCTTTTCGACTAGCGGGAGGGGATGAGCAGTTCTTC

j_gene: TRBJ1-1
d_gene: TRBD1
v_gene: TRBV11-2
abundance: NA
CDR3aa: CASSVNRGNTEAFF
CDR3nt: TGTGCCAGCAGCGTTAACAGGGGGAACACTGAAGCTTTCTTT

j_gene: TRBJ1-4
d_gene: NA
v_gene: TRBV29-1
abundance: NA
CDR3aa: CSVLDGGDEKLFF
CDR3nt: TGCAGCGTCCTCGATGGTGGGGACGAAAAACTGTTTTTT

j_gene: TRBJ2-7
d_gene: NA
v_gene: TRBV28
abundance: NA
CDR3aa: CASSFEVRYEQYF
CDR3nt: TGTGCCAGCAGTTTTGAAGTACGCTACGAGCAGTACTTC

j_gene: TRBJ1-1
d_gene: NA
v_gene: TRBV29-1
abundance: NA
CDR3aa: CSVESGQNTEAFF
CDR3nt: TGCAGCGTTGAAAGCGGGCAGAACACTGAAGCTTTCTTT

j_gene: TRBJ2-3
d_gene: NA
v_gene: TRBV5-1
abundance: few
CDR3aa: CASSFRDSRTDTQYF
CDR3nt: TGCGCCAGCAGCTTCCGGGACTCCCGCACAGATACGCAGTATTTT

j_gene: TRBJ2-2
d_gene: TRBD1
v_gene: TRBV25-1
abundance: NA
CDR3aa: CASSETGKGGELFF
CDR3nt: TGTGCCAGCAGTGAGACAGGGAAAGGCGGGGAGCTGTTTTTT

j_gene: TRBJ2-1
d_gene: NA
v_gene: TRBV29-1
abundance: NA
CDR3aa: CSVEDHPSASYNEQFF
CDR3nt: TGCAGCGTTGAAGACCACCCTAGCGCCTCCTACAATGAGCAGTTCTTC

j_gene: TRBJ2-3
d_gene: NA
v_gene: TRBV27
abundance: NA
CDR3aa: CASSFLGERTDTQYF
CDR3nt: TGTGCCAGCAGTTTTCTTGGGGAACGCACAGATACGCAGTATTTT

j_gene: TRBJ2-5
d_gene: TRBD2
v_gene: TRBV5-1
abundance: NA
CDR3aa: CASSSVAGEETQYF
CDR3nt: TGTGCCAGCAGCTCTGTAGCGGGAGAAGAGACCCAGTACTTC

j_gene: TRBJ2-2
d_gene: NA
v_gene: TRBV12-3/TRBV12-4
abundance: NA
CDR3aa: CASSRGGGGTGELFF
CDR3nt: TGTGCCAGCAGCCGAGGCGGGGGCGGCACCGGGGAGCTGTTTTTT

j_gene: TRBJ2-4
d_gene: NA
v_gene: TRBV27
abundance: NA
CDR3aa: CASSTGLRLYERYF
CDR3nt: TGTGCCAGCAGTACAGGGTTGCGGTTGTACGAGCGGTACTTC

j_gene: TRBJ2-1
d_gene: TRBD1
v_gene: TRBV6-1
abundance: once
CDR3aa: CASTDRGPYNEQFF
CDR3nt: TGTGCCAGCACGGACAGGGGGCCTTACAATGAGCAGTTCTTC

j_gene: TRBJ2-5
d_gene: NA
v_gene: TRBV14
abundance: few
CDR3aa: CASSQDTGNQETQYF
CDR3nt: TGTGCCAGCAGCCAAGATACGGGGAACCAAGAGACCCAGTACTTC

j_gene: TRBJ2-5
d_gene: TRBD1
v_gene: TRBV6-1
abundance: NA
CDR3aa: CASSPGGFQETQYF
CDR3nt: TGTGCCAGCAGTCCAGGGGGCTTCCAAGAGACCCAGTACTTC

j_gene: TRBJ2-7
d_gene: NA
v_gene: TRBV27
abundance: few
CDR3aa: CASSLGSSGAYEQYF
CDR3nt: TGTGCCAGCAGTTTAGGCAGTTCCGGCGCCTACGAGCAGTACTTC

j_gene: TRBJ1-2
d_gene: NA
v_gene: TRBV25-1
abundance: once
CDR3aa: CASSADSYYGYTF
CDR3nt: TGTGCCAGCAGTGCCGACAGTTACTATGGCTACACCTTC

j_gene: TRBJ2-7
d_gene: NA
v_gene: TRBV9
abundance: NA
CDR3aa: CASSVGIGGAGQYF
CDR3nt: TGTGCCAGCAGCGTAGGGATTGGCGGGGCAGGGCAGTACTTC

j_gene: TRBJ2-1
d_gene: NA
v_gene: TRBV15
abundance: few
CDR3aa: CATSRPDGPNEQFF
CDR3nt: TGTGCCACCAGCAGACCCGACGGTCCGAATGAGCAGTTCTTC

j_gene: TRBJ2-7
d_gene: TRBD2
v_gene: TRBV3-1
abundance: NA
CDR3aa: CASSQGLAGGPTYEQYF
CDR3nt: TGTGCCAGCAGCCAGGGACTAGCGGGAGGGCCAACCTACGAGCAGTACTTC

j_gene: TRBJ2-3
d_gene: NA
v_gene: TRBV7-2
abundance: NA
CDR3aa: CASSLDRLSTDTQYF
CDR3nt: TGTGCCAGCAGCTTAGATCGTCTTAGCACAGATACGCAGTATTTT

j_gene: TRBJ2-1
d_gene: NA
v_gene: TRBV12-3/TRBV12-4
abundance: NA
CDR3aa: CASSLPRNEQFF
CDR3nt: TGTGCCAGCAGTTTGCCCCGGAATGAGCAGTTCTTC

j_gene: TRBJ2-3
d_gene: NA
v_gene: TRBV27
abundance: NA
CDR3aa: CASRTDSAPSDTQYF
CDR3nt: TGTGCCAGCAGAACCGACTCGGCCCCGTCGGATACGCAGTATTTT

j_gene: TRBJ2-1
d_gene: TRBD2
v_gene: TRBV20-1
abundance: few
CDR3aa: CSARVPSGGPEQFF
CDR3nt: TGCAGTGCTAGAGTGCCTAGCGGGGGGCCCGAGCAGTTCTTC